Each of the 26 T cell receptor beta chains below was sequenced from the same sample in a study of T cell changes during pregnancy in multiple sclerosis. Produced via immunoSEQ multiplex PCR; TCRdb's table is partial and in-frame only. Counted here are about 75,000 clones, about nine tenths occurring once; the ten biggest clones make up about 0.45%. The source material was CD4+ T cells from peripheral blood mononuclear cells, sampled before pregnancy. The receptors were gathered from a female donor with multiple sclerosis, enrolled in a pregnancy study.

The CDR3, as DNA: TGTGCCAGCAGGTATGGGGGGTCAGGCAATGAGCAGTTCTTC. This translates into CASRYGGSGNEQFF. The chain uses TRBV27 and TRBJ2-1, with D perhaps matching TRBD2 (6 bases). Germline assignment: CDR1 MNHEY and CDR2 SMNVEV (reference sequence). Trimming removed 6 bases at V and 6 bases at J, with 15 bases between. This CDR3 contains 14 residues.

This rearrangement joins TRBV11-3 to TRBJ2-2; D call uncertain. The CDR3 has 13 residues. Germline V CDR1 and CDR2: SGHNT, YENEEA. V shed 2 bases and J shed 4 bases, with 5 bases lying between them. This CDR3 reads CASSLSSTGELFF. DNA for the CDR3: TGTGCCAGCAGCTTATCCAGCACCGGGGAGCTGTTTTTT.

V usage is TRBV27 and J usage is TRBJ2-5; D is unresolved. CDR1 MNHEY and CDR2 SMNVEV come from the germline V gene (reference sequence). The length of the CDR3 is 11 residues. Trimming removed 5 bases from V and 6 bases from J, with 7 bases in between. The CDR3 reads CASSPTKTQYF. The CDR3 DNA reads as TGTGCCAGCAGTCCTACTAAGACCCAGTACTTC.

The rearrangement links TRBV5-5 to TRBJ1-2; perhaps TRBD1 as D (5 bases). The V end lost 0 bases, the J end lost 2 bases, and 8 bases lay between the germline ends. This CDR3 is built from 14 residues. CDR1 is SGHKS and CDR2 is YYEKEE in the germline V gene (reference sequence). In nucleotides, the CDR3 is TGTGCCAGCAGCTTGGATCCAGGGAACTATGGCTACACCTTC. Translating gives CASSLDPGNYGYTF.

The chain has TRBV6-5 and TRBJ1-2; TRBD1 aligns across 7 bases. Germline V CDR1 and CDR2: MNHEY, SVGAGI. This CDR3 region has 13 residues. V lost 5 bases, J lost 8 bases, and 8 bases stayed unmatched. CDR3 nucleotide sequence: TGTGCCAGCAGTACACAGGGGAGGAGGGGCTACACCTTC. It codes for CASSTQGRRGYTF.

This clone was seen just once. This rearrangement joins TRBV2 to TRBJ2-3; 7 nucleotides agree with TRBD2. Germline CDR1 SNHLY, CDR2 FYNNEI. This CDR3 is built from 14 residues. V shed 6 bases, J shed 5 bases, and the junction held 8 bases outside the gene matches. CDR3 nucleotide sequence: TGTGCCAGCAGCCTAGCGGCGGTGGGAGATACGCAGTATTTT. Translated, it gives CASSLAAVGDTQYF. Based on the CDR3 plus reference TRBV2 and TRBJ2-3, the full variable domain is EPEVTQTPSHQVTQMGQEVILRCVPISNHLYFYWYRQILGQKVEFLVSFYNNEISEKSEIFDDQFSVERPDGSNFTLKIRSTKLEDSAMYFCASSLAAVGDTQYFGPGTRLTVL.

V is TRBV4-3 and J is TRBJ2-2; D call uncertain. Per the germline V gene, CDR1 is LGHNA and CDR2 is YSLEER. V lost 0 bases and J 1 base, leaving 9 bases between the germline ends. The CDR3 spans 16 residues. The CDR3 loop reads CASSQEVAGNTGELFF. The DNA of the CDR3 is TGCGCCAGCAGCCAAGAGGTGGCAGGGAACACCGGGGAGCTGTTTTTT.

This chain joins TRBV28 and TRBJ2-7; no clear D. CDR1 is MDHEN and CDR2 is SYDVKM in the germline V gene. V dropped 7 bases and J dropped 0 bases, with 10 bases sitting between them. This CDR3 comprises 13 residues. The CDR3 DNA follows: TGTGCCAGCACCCTCCCGAGCTCCTACGAGCAGTACTTC. Encoded protein: CASTLPSSYEQYF.

The J gene is TRBJ2-5, the V gene TRBV18; TRBD2 agrees at 9 bases. This CDR3 is 16 amino acids long. CDR1 is KGHSH, CDR2 LQKENI, per germline. J lost 4 bases, V lost 2 bases, and 8 bases had no gene match. DNA of the CDR3: TGTGCCAGCTCACCATCGGCGGGGGGGCCCTCAGAGACCCAGTACTTC. Encoded protein: CASSPSAGGPSETQYF.

The chain employs TRBV7-2 and TRBJ2-7, with TRBD1 matching 9 bases. Germline loops: CDR1 SGHTA, CDR2 FQGNSA. V shed 5 bases and J 4 bases; nucleotides not matched to a gene: 9. The CDR3 consists of 15 residues. The CDR3: CASSSGQGILYEQYF. Written as DNA, the CDR3 is TGTGCCAGCAGCAGTGGACAGGGGATTTTATACGAGCAGTACTTC.

V gene TRBV7-2 combines with J gene TRBJ2-1, with TRBD2 matching 11 bases. The CDR3 contains 16 residues. CDR1 and CDR2 (germline): SGHTA, FQGNSA. With V trimmed by 5 bases and J by 4 bases, 7 bases remained unmatched. CDR3 DNA: TGTGCCAGCAGCCCGGGAATAGCGGGAGGGTACAATGAGCAGTTCTTC. It specifies CASSPGIAGGYNEQFF.

V is TRBV7-9 and J is TRBJ1-3; D unclear. V lost 3 bases and J lost 4, with 7 bases in between. Per germline, CDR1 SEHNR and CDR2 FQNEAQ (reference sequence). The CDR3 is 13 residues long. CDR3 sequence: CASSLAEGNTIYF. The CDR3 nucleotides read TGTGCCAGCAGCTTGGCGGAGGGAAACACCATATATTTT.

The V and J genes are TRBV15 and TRBJ2-1; 7 positions agree with TRBD2. CDR1 LNHNV and CDR2 YYDKDF come from the germline V gene (reference sequence). The CDR3 has 17 residues. With 1 base clipped from V and 4 bases from J, the junction kept 10 bases outside the gene matches. The CDR3: CATSRAPGGSPYNEQFF. CDR3 coding DNA: TGTGCCACCAGCAGAGCGCCCGGCGGGAGCCCTTACAATGAGCAGTTCTTC.

V gene TRBV6-5 combines with J gene TRBJ2-7, with 9 bases lining up with TRBD2. With 0 bases clipped from V and 4 bases from J, the junction kept 4 bases outside the gene matches. Looked up from germline, CDR1 is MNHEY and CDR2 is SVGAGI. This CDR3 is built from 15 residues. The CDR3 reads CASSYSLAGRYEQYF. In DNA, the CDR3 is TGTGCCAGCAGTTACTCGCTAGCGGGACGGTACGAGCAGTACTTC.

This clone was observed a few times. The V call is TRBV6-1, the J call TRBJ1-5; D remains ambiguous. CDR3 size: 12 residues. Per germline, CDR1 MNHNS and CDR2 SASEGT. Trimming removed 3 bases from V and 9 bases from J, with 9 bases in between. The CDR3 DNA sequence: TGTGCCAGCAGTGAGGAGGGCCGGCCCCAGCATTTT. It yields the protein CASSEEGRPQHF.

The chain uses TRBV4-1 and TRBJ2-2; weak D call: TRBD1 (6 bases). The V end lost 3 bases, the J end lost 1 base, and 12 bases lay between the germline ends. This CDR3 spans 16 amino acids. Germline loops: CDR1 MGHRA, CDR2 YSYEKL. This chain's CDR3 is CASSHIRGRNTGELFF. The DNA of the CDR3 is TGCGCCAGCAGCCATATTAGGGGGAGGAACACCGGGGAGCTGTTTTTT.

This chain joins TRBV7-9 and TRBJ1-2; D is unresolved. The CDR3 consists of 15 residues. Germline values: CDR1 SEHNR, CDR2 FQNEAQ (reference sequence). Trimming took 5 bases from V and 8 from J, leaving 21 bases between them. The CDR3 loop reads CASSPLKGASGGYTF. CDR3 sequence (DNA): TGTGCCAGCAGCCCGCTCAAAGGCGCGTCGGGGGGCTACACCTTC.

As to this clone: The junction and the germline gene differ at one end; a read error may be behind it. V and J are TRBV5-1 and TRBJ1-1, with 11 bases lining up with TRBD1. The CDR3 contains 15 residues. CDR1 SGHRS and CDR2 YFSETQ come from the germline V gene. This chain's CDR3 is CASSLDRGLGTEAFF. The DNA for the CDR3 is TGCGCCAGCAGTTTGGACAGGGGGCTGGGAACTGAAGCTTTCTTT.

This chain uses TRBV5-1 with TRBJ1-1; 10 bases are a match to TRBD1. The J segment lost 4 bases and the V segment lost 4 bases, leaving 7 bases of the junction unmatched. CDR3 length: 15 amino acids. Germline values: CDR1 SGHRS, CDR2 YFSETQ. The CDR3: CASSPRDRGATEAFF. CDR3 in DNA: TGCGCCAGCAGCCCCCGGGACAGGGGCGCCACTGAAGCTTTCTTT.

This chain uses TRBV10-3 with TRBJ2-7; possibly TRBD2 for D (6 bases). Looked up from germline, CDR1 is ENHRY and CDR2 is SYGVKD. Trimming took 3 bases from V and 0 from J, leaving 12 bases between them. The CDR3 has 15 amino acids. This CDR3 is CAISESSASSYEQYF. The CDR3 DNA is TGTGCCATCAGTGAATCTAGCGCGAGCTCCTACGAGCAGTACTTC.

This chain links TRBV28 with TRBJ1-4, with D perhaps matching TRBD1 (6 bases). Germline values: CDR1 MDHEN, CDR2 SYDVKM. The V end was cut by 6 bases, the J end by 2 bases, with 13 bases between. The CDR3 runs 15 residues. CDR3 sequence reads: CASRDPGGTNEKLFF. For the CDR3, the DNA is TGTGCCAGCAGGGACCCTGGGGGCACTAATGAAAAACTGTTTTTT.

CDR3 residues: CASTITSGSITDTQYF. CDR3 DNA: TGTGCCAGCACAATAACTAGCGGGAGTATTACAGATACGCAGTATTTT. The chain joins TRBV5-4 to TRBJ2-3; TRBD2 matches at 11 bases. The CDR3 loop spans 16 amino acids. Germline values: CDR1 SGHNT, CDR2 YYREEE (reference sequence). J was trimmed by 3 bases and V by 6 bases; bases with no gene match: 9.

This clone turned up a few times. The chain carries TRBV30 and TRBJ1-1; 9 nucleotides agree with TRBD1. The V and J ends lost 2 bases and 3 bases, in that order; junction bases with no gene match: 4. This CDR3 spans 14 amino acids. Germline V gene sequence: CDR1 GTSNPN, CDR2 SVGIG (reference sequence). The CDR3 DNA reads TGTGCCTGGAGTAGAGACAGGGGGTACACTGAAGCTTTCTTT. This codes for CAWSRDRGYTEAFF.

This chain uses TRBV7-9 with TRBJ2-5; 9 bases are shared with TRBD2. Trimming removed 1 base from V and 10 bases from J; junction bases left unmatched: 10. The germline gives CDR1 SEHNR, CDR2 FQNEAQ (reference sequence). This CDR3 spans 15 amino acids. The CDR3 sequence: CASSLVLGGGGLQYF. DNA for the CDR3: TGTGCCAGCAGCTTAGTCCTCGGCGGGGGGGGCCTCCAGTACTTC.

This clone was seen only once. The chain joins TRBV18 to TRBJ2-7, with TRBD2 identical over 14 bases. The V segment lost 6 bases and the J segment 3 bases; nucleotides outside the gene matches: 7. CDR1 is KGHSH and CDR2 is LQKENI in the germline V gene. The CDR3 is made up of 16 amino acids. This CDR3 reads CASSPGTSGRLYEQYF. CDR3 DNA sequence: TGTGCCAGCTCGCCCGGGACTAGCGGGAGACTCTACGAGCAGTACTTC.

The CDR3, as DNA: TGTGCCAGCAGCTTAGATCAGGGCCCGAACACCGGGGAGCTGTTTTTT. Protein product: CASSLDQGPNTGELFF. This chain connects TRBV7-2 to TRBJ2-2; D may be TRBD1 (5 bases). The germline V and J ends were trimmed by 1 base and 0 bases, with 9 bases remaining between them. Germline lookup yields CDR1 SGHTA and CDR2 FQGNSA. The CDR3 sequence is 16 residues long.